This entry lists 16 T cell receptor beta chains sequenced from one sample in a study of blood T cell repertoires in COVID-19. Using immunoSEQ multiplex PCR, the repertoire was profiled, and TCRdb retains in-frame clones only, with some absent. The table has about 90,000 clones, roughly 92% seen once. The sample consisted of peripheral blood. Source of these receptors: a woman aged 60-75 years with active COVID-19.

The CDR3, as DNA: TGTGCCAGCAGCTTACTAGCGGGAGGGAGTGAGCAGTTCTTC. It codes for CASSLLAGGSEQFF. V gene TRBV11-1 combines with J gene TRBJ2-1, with 12 nucleotides matching TRBD2. Unmatched junction bases numbered 2, after V lost 2 bases and J lost 9 bases. The CDR3 consists of 14 residues. In germline, CDR1 is SGHAT, CDR2 FQDESV (reference sequence). Full variable domain (rest looked up from reference TRBV11-1 and TRBJ2-1): EAEVAQSPRYKITEKSQAVAFWCDPISGHATLYWYRQILGQGPELLVQFQDESVVDDSQLPKDRFSAERLKGVDSTLKIQPAELGDSAMYLCASSLLAGGSEQFFGPGTRLTVL.

J is TRBJ1-2 and V is TRBV5-4, with TRBD1 matching over 9 bases. Looked up from germline, CDR1 is SGHNT and CDR2 is YYREEE (reference sequence). There are 13 residues in the CDR3. V lost 4 bases and J lost 4; bases outside the gene matches: 2. CDR3 residues: CASSRQGVYGYTF. In DNA, the CDR3 is TGTGCCAGCAGCCGACAGGGGGTCTATGGCTACACCTTC. The entire variable domain, with the rest obtained from reference TRBV5-4 and TRBJ1-2, is as follows: ETGVTQSPTHLIKTRGQQVTLRCSSQSGHNTVSWYQQALGQGPQFIFQYYREEENGRGNFPPRFSGLQFPNYSSELNVNALELDDSALYLCASSRQGVYGYTFGSGTRLTVV.

The chain uses TRBV2 and TRBJ1-2; tentative D call: TRBD1 (5 bases). Looked up from germline, CDR1 is SNHLY and CDR2 is FYNNEI. Trimming cost V 6 bases and J 3 bases, with 11 bases left between them. This CDR3 comprises 13 residues. Here the CDR3 reads CASRAGGDYGYTF. Written as DNA, the CDR3 is TGTGCCAGCAGGGCCGGAGGGGACTATGGCTACACCTTC. The full variable domain, rest sourced from reference TRBV2 and TRBJ1-2, is EPEVTQTPSHQVTQMGQEVILRCVPISNHLYFYWYRQILGQKVEFLVSFYNNEISEKSEIFDDQFSVERPDGSNFTLKIRSTKLEDSAMYFCASRAGGDYGYTFGSGTRLTVV.

The genes are TRBV28 and TRBJ2-5, with D tentatively TRBD2 (5 bases). CDR1 and CDR2 (germline): MDHEN, SYDVKM. Trimming shortened V by 5 bases and J by 4 bases, and 17 bases separated the two germline ends. This CDR3 is 15 amino acids long. CDR3 sequence: CASSPPRGRSETQYF. The DNA for the CDR3 is TGTGCCAGCAGTCCTCCTAGAGGGAGATCAGAGACCCAGTACTTC.

In the case of this clone: Germline and junction disagree at one end, which may indicate a read error. V usage is TRBV2 and J usage is TRBJ2-1; 9 positions agree with TRBD1. The CDR3 loop spans 16 amino acids. The germline CDR1 and CDR2 sequences are SNHLY and FYNNEI. The CDR3 nucleotides read TGTGCCAGCAGCGAAGACAGGGGGAGTTCCTACAATGAGCAGTTCTTC. Translating it yields CASSEDRGSSYNEQFF.

This CDR3 reads CASSSKRMPLHF. The CDR3 coding sequence is TGTGCCAGCAGTTCCAAGAGGATGCCCCTCCACTTT. The V gene is TRBV12-3 or TRBV12-4, the J gene TRBJ1-6; D ambiguous. Trimming cost V 4 bases and J 13 bases, with 11 bases left between them. The CDR3 extends over 12 amino acids.

Regarding this clone: Mismatch with germline at one junction end may stem from a read error. The gene calls are TRBV7-9 and TRBJ1-2, with D perhaps matching TRBD1 (5 bases). Looked up from germline, CDR1 is SEHNR and CDR2 is FQNEAQ (reference sequence). The CDR3 is 12 residues long. CDR3 sequence reads: CASSLGESRYTF. Here the CDR3 DNA reads TGTGCCAGCAGTTTAGGGGAGTCCCGCTACACCTTC.

The chain has TRBV5-5 and TRBJ2-3; 7 bases fit TRBD2. Germline CDR1 and CDR2: SGHKS and YYEKEE (reference sequence). The V segment lost 1 base and the J segment 4 bases; nucleotides outside the gene matches: 6. This CDR3 has 15 amino acids. The CDR3 DNA reads as TGTGCCAGCAGCTTGATTGGCGGGAGTCCAGATACGCAGTATTTT. It codes for CASSLIGGSPDTQYF.

The J gene is TRBJ1-1, the V gene TRBV29-1; no firm D call. Germline loops: CDR1 SQVTM, CDR2 ANQGSEA. The CDR3 runs 13 residues. V lost 3 bases, J lost 1 base, and 9 bases lay in between. CDR3 region: CSVDPSKNTEAFF. The DNA of the CDR3 is TGCAGCGTTGACCCGAGTAAGAACACTGAAGCTTTCTTT.

The rearrangement joins TRBV7-9 to TRBJ1-4; 7 nucleotides line up with TRBD1. Trimming cost V 5 bases and J 7 bases; bases outside gene matches: 4. The germline CDR1 and CDR2 sequences are SEHNR and FQNEAQ (reference sequence). This CDR3 is 13 amino acids long. The CDR3 protein is CASSLDRVEKLFF. Written as DNA, the CDR3 is TGTGCCAGCAGCCTCGACAGGGTTGAAAAACTGTTTTTT. Supplemented by reference TRBV7-9 and TRBJ1-4, the full variable domain reads DTGVSQNPRHKITKRGQNVTFRCDPISEHNRLYWYRQTLGQGPEFLTYFQNEAQLEKSRLLSDRFSAERPKGSFSTLEIQRTEQGDSAMYLCASSLDRVEKLFFGSGTQLSVL.

This clone has a single count. The CDR3 DNA sequence: TGTGCCAGCAGTTCGGGGGGGATCAATCAGCCCCAGCATTTT. Protein sequence: CASSSGGINQPQHF. This chain uses TRBV2 with TRBJ1-5, with a possible D match to TRBD1 (5 bases). The V gene's germline CDR1 is SNHLY and CDR2 FYNNEI. This CDR3 has 14 residues. Trimming removed 5 bases from V and 3 bases from J, with 11 bases in between.

This chain links TRBV3-1 (or the pseudogene TRBV3-2) with TRBJ1-1; 7 bases are shared with TRBD1. This CDR3 contains 13 residues. After removal of 5 bases from V and 0 bases from J, the junction contained 0 bases not matched to a gene. Germline-derived CDR1 and CDR2 are LGHDT and YNNKEL (reference sequence). CDR3 nucleotide sequence: TGTGCCAGCAGCACAGGGGTGAACACTGAAGCTTTCTTT. This codes for CASSTGVNTEAFF.

This chain joins TRBV5-1 and TRBJ2-7; 9 bases match TRBD2. There are 14 residues in the CDR3. The ends lost 3 bases at V and 6 bases at J; junction bases unmatched: 7. CDR1 SGHRS and CDR2 YFSETQ come from the germline V gene. The CDR3 sequence is CASSSPGTSSEQYF. The CDR3 coding sequence is TGCGCCAGCAGCTCCCCCGGGACTAGCTCCGAGCAGTACTTC. Together with reference TRBV5-1 and TRBJ2-7, the CDR3 gives the full variable domain: KAGVTQTPRYLIKTRGQQVTLSCSPISGHRSVSWYQQTPGQGLQFLFEYFSETQRNKGNFPGRFSGRQFSNSRSEMNVSTLELGDSALYLCASSSPGTSSEQYFGPGTRLTVT.

The V call is TRBV12-3 or TRBV12-4, the J call TRBJ2-1; no reliable D call. V gave up 3 bases and J gave up 9 bases, with 9 bases separating them. The CDR3 is made up of 12 amino acids. DNA for the CDR3: TGTGCCAGCAGTTTCGAGGTCGGTGAGCAGTTCTTC. Its translation is CASSFEVGEQFF.

The chain employs TRBV5-6 and TRBJ1-1, with TRBD1 matching over 8 bases. J lost 3 bases, V lost 4 bases, and 2 bases had no gene match. The CDR3 loop spans 13 amino acids. Germline CDR1 SGHDT, CDR2 YYEEEE. Written as DNA, the CDR3 is TGTGCCAGCAGCCTGGACAGGGACACTGAAGCTTTCTTT. As protein: CASSLDRDTEAFF. Looking up the rest from reference TRBV5-6 and TRBJ1-1 gives the full variable domain: DAGVTQSPTHLIKTRGQQVTLRCSPKSGHDTVSWYQQALGQGPQFIFQYYEEEERQRGNFPDRFSGHQFPNYSSELNVNALLLGDSALYLCASSLDRDTEAFFGQGTRLTVV.

The rearrangement joins TRBV28 to TRBJ2-5; 7 positions match TRBD1. Germline values: CDR1 MDHEN, CDR2 SYDVKM. V lost 3 bases and J lost 1; bases outside the gene matches: 5. The CDR3 has 15 amino acids. The CDR3 bases are TGTGCCAGCAGTTTGCCGACAGGGACCCAAGAGACCCAGTACTTC. Protein sequence: CASSLPTGTQETQYF. Filled out from reference TRBV28 and TRBJ2-5, the complete variable domain reads DVKVTQSSRYLVKRTGEKVFLECVQDMDHENMFWYRQDPGLGLRLIYFSYDVKMKEKGDIPEGYSVSREKKERFSLILESASTNQTSMYLCASSLPTGTQETQYFGPGTRLLVL.